This note documents a single TCR beta chain sequence. Its antigen is unidentified. The data were obtained in a study of CD8 T cells in ankylosing spondylitis. The study's findings and limits: Significantly higher representation of disease-linked clones was reported for matched ankylosing spondylitis synovial fluid. Ankylosing spondylitis blood seemed to carry a telltale TCR beta motif made of fewer than 10 highly homologous variants.

Germline CDR1 reads MNHEY; CDR2 reads SVGEGT. This CDR3 region has 14 residues. V lost 6 bases, J lost 6 bases, and 6 bases stayed unmatched. TCRdb passed the 5' RACE reads through MiXCR, listing each CDR3 protein once. The table lists some 240,000 distinct CDR3 sequences, more than 20% of them singletons. The source material was blood, either unsorted or a sorted T cell fraction (not recorded which). This chain links TRBV6-2 or TRBV6-3 with TRBJ2-4, with 9 bases fitting TRBD1. The sequence was collected from a male donor with ankylosing spondylitis or in good health (not recorded which). CDR3 coding DNA: TGTGCCAGCAGCGAGCCGGGACAGGGAAACATTCAGTACTTC. Encoded protein: CASSEPGQGNIQYF.